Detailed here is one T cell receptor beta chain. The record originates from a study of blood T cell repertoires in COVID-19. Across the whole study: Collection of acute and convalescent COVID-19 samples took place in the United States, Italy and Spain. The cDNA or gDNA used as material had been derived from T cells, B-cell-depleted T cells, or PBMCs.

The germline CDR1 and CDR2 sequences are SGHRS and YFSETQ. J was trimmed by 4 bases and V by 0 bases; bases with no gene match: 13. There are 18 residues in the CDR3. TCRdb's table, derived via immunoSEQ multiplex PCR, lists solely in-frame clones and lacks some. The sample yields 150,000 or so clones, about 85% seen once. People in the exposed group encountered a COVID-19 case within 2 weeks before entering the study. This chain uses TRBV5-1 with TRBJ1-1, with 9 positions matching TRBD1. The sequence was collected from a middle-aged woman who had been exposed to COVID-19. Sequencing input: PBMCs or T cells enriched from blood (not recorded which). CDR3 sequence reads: CASSLAGQGTGSPTEAFF. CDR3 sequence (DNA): TGCGCCAGCAGCTTGGCCGGACAGGGGACTGGGAGCCCCACTGAAGCTTTCTTT.